The count of the clone carrying this TCR beta chain is one. The antigen remains undetermined. Different DNA sequences within this sample yield the same CDR3. The source of the sample is a study of cytomegalovirus exposure and HLA in healthy donors. Trimming removed 4 bases from V and 2 bases from J, with 12 bases in between. Germline-derived CDR1 and CDR2 are SGHRS and YFSETQ. There are 15 residues in the CDR3. Regarding the study as a whole: DRB1 had the most TCR associations and HLA-C the fewest, a later analysis found, with rates varying by HLA locus.

The PCR ran on 60 Vbeta and 13 Jbeta primers. Repertoires were generated with immunoSEQ multiplex PCR, while TCRdb's copy carries only in-frame clones and drops some. The repertoire holds over 40,000 clones, with about 77% as singletons. This chain uses TRBV5-1 with TRBJ2-2, with a weak D call TRBD2 (6 bases). The source is a woman between 40 and 55 years old in good health and CMV-seropositive. Sequenced input: PBMCs. The CDR3 sequence is CASSPGTLNTGELFF. The CDR3, as DNA: TGCGCCAGCAGCCCCGGGACTCTAAACACCGGGGAGCTGTTTTTT.